This TCR beta chain originates from a study of blood T cell repertoires in COVID-19. Overall study: Acute-phase and convalescent COVID-19 samples originated in the United States, Italy and Spain.

The table came from immunoSEQ multiplex PCR; TCRdb's copy has only in-frame clones and leaves some out. Of 250,000 to 300,000 clones in the sample, about 86% were seen once. Germline V CDR1 and CDR2: MDHEN, SYDVKM. CDR3 length: 14 residues. V trimming: 3 bases; J trimming: 2 bases; junction bases outside the gene matches: 1. The TCR was taken from a man aged 18-30 years with active or convalescent COVID-19. Material: peripheral blood. The chain carries TRBV28 and TRBJ2-7; TRBD1 matches at 10 bases. CDR3 sequence reads: CASSLGTGAYEQYF. The CDR3 DNA is TGTGCCAGCAGTTTGGGGACAGGGGCCTACGAGCAGTACTTC.